The 12 T cell receptor beta chains listed next were all sequenced from one sample in a study of Ad26.COV2.S vaccination and SARS-CoV-2 variants. The data were produced by immunoSEQ multiplex PCR, yet TCRdb's version contains in-frame clones alone and is incomplete. The sample yields about 330,000 clones, approximately 87% seen once. Treatment here: approximately 18 received Ad26.COV2.S at low or high dose, single or two shots; roughly five received placebo; per-sample allocation not given. Samples came from day 63 after the first vaccine or placebo injection. Specimen: peripheral blood, collected in a trial of Ad26.COV2.S vaccine versus placebo. The receptor source for this set is a person aged 18-60 years who received the Ad26.COV2.S COVID-19 vaccine or a placebo.

CDR3: CAISRTGDTEAFF. The CDR3 DNA follows: TGTGCCATCAGTCGGACAGGGGACACTGAAGCTTTCTTT. The chain employs TRBV10-3 and TRBJ1-1; 9 bases line up with TRBD1. The CDR3 is 13 amino acids. Germline V gives CDR1 ENHRY, CDR2 SYGVKD. The trim removed 5 bases at V and 3 bases at J, leaving 1 base unmatched.

This clone was seen a handful of times. J is TRBJ2-7 and V is TRBV5-4; possibly TRBD1 for D (6 bases). The V gene lost 4 bases and the J gene lost 2 bases, with 13 bases spanning the gap. CDR3 length: 14 amino acids. Germline assignment: CDR1 SGHNT and CDR2 YYREEE (reference sequence). For the CDR3, the DNA is TGTGCCAGCAGCGAGGGACACGTAGCCTACGAGCAGTACTTC. Translated: CASSEGHVAYEQYF.

This clone occurred once. The chain employs TRBV10-2 and TRBJ1-1, with 9 bases fitting TRBD1. Trimming removed 2 bases from V and 1 base from J; junction bases left unmatched: 11. CDR1 and CDR2 from the germline V gene are WSHSY and SAAADI. There are 18 residues in the CDR3. The CDR3, as DNA: TGCGCCAGCAGTGAGCTTCCGGGACAGGGTACGGCGAACACTGAAGCTTTCTTT. Protein sequence: CASSELPGQGTANTEAFF.

The chain's CDR3 is CASSQTAGNTIYF. The DNA for the CDR3 is TGTGCCAGCAGTCAGACGGCTGGAAACACCATATATTTT. The chain combines TRBV27 with TRBJ1-3, with no clear D. CDR1 is MNHEY, CDR2 SMNVEV, per germline (reference sequence). The CDR3 spans 13 residues. Trimming took off 5 bases at V and 2 bases at J, with 7 bases between the two ends.

This clone is a singleton in its sample. This rearrangement joins TRBV4-3 to TRBJ1-4; weak D call: TRBD1 (5 bases). With 1 base removed from V and 7 bases from J, the gap between germline ends came to 13 bases. The CDR3 sequence is 15 residues long. Germline V gene lookup returns CDR1 LGHNA and CDR2 YSLEER. The CDR3 reads CASSQGNRMGEKLFF. In DNA form, the CDR3 reads TGCGCCAGCAGCCAAGGTAACAGGATGGGTGAAAAACTGTTTTTT.

This clone was recorded only once. V and J are TRBV6-5 and TRBJ2-7; 7 bases align to TRBD1. The CDR3 runs 13 residues. Trimming at V came to 8 bases and at J to 3 bases, leaving 7 bases not matched to a gene. CDR1 MNHEY and CDR2 SVGAGI come from the germline V gene. The CDR3 nucleotides read TGTGCCAGCGGGCCCACAGGGGTCTACGAGCAGTACTTC. Translating it yields CASGPTGVYEQYF.

The chain recombines TRBV18 with TRBJ1-4; unclear D gene. Germline CDR1 is KGHSH and CDR2 is LQKENI. V was clipped by 3 bases and J by 4 bases, with 12 bases between them. The CDR3 is 15 residues long. The CDR3 loop is CASSPRASVNEKLFF. The DNA for the CDR3 is TGTGCCAGCTCACCCCGGGCCAGCGTTAATGAAAAACTGTTTTTT. The complete variable domain, with remaining parts taken from reference TRBV18 and TRBJ1-4, reads NAGVMQNPRHLVRRRGQEARLRCSPMKGHSHVYWYRQLPEEGLKFMVYLQKENIIDESGMPKERFSAEFPKEGPSILRIQQVVRGDSAAYFCASSPRASVNEKLFFGSGTQLSVL.

J is TRBJ2-1 and V is TRBV27; D perhaps matches TRBD2 (6 bases). Germline V gene lookup returns CDR1 MNHEY and CDR2 SMNVEV (reference sequence). The CDR3 is made up of 13 amino acids. Trimming took off 3 bases at V and 5 bases at J, with 8 bases between the two ends. The chain's CDR3 is CASSLREHNEQFF. CDR3 DNA: TGTGCCAGCAGTTTGCGGGAACACAATGAGCAGTTCTTC.

V is TRBV4-3 and J is TRBJ2-3, with unresolved D. Per germline, CDR1 LGHNA and CDR2 YSLEER. V was cut by 0 bases and J by 1 base, with 8 bases left in between. This CDR3 spans 15 amino acids. The CDR3 nucleotides read TGCGCCAGCAGCCAAGAAAAACGTGGCACAGATACGCAGTATTTT. This gives the protein CASSQEKRGTDTQYF.

J is TRBJ2-1 and V is TRBV7-9; maybe TRBD2 (5 bases). V lost 2 bases and J lost 10, with 12 bases in between. The CDR3 contains 13 residues. Germline V gives CDR1 SEHNR, CDR2 FQNEAQ (reference sequence). Here the CDR3 DNA reads TGTGCCAGCAGCTTAAGCGGTCTTCTGGAGCAGTTCTTC. Its protein is CASSLSGLLEQFF.

V and J are TRBV6-5 and TRBJ1-1, with TRBD1 as a possible D gene (5 bases). Trimming stripped 2 bases from V and 0 bases from J, with 13 bases between. This CDR3 is built from 16 residues. CDR1 is MNHEY and CDR2 is SVGAGI in the germline V gene. The CDR3 sequence: CASSYGRAVMNTEAFF. The CDR3 DNA is TGTGCCAGCAGTTACGGCAGGGCCGTTATGAACACTGAAGCTTTCTTT.

This clone has just one count. The chain recombines TRBV9 with TRBJ2-3; D gene ambiguous. The CDR3 has 12 residues. The ends were cut back, 1 base at V and 5 bases at J, with 5 bases in the middle. Per the germline V gene, CDR1 is SGDLS and CDR2 is YYNGEE. The CDR3 nucleotides are TGTGCCAGCAGCGTACGTGGAGATACGCAGTATTTT. Amino acid sequence: CASSVRGDTQYF.